The T cell receptor (beta chain) described here comes from a study of blood T cells in healthy people across ages. From germline, CDR1 is SGHAT and CDR2 FQNNGV. This CDR3 is built from 14 residues. V was trimmed by 0 bases and J by 4 bases, leaving 10 bases between them. Primers used in a second PCR of roughly 7 to 12 cycles were a sample-barcoded 5' primer and a J-beta primer mix. TCRdb itself ran the 5' RACE reads through MiXCR, one entry per CDR3 protein. This sample has 1.5 million to 2 million distinct CDR3 sequences, with under 30% found just once. V usage is TRBV11-2 and J usage is TRBJ2-7; the D is unclear. This TCR was recovered from a woman aged 25-40 years in good health. Sequenced sample: blood. CDR3 coding DNA: TGTGCCAGCAGCTTAGACCCGTTTGGGTACGAGCAGTACTTC. The encoded protein is CASSLDPFGYEQYF.